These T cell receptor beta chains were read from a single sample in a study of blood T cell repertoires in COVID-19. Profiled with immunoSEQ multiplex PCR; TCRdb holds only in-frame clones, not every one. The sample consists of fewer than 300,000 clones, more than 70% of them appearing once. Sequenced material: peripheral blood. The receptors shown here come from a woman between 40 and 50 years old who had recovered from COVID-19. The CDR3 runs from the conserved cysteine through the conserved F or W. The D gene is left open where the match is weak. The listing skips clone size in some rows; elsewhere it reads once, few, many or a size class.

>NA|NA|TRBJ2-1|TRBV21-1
TGTGCCAGCAGCAAAAGGAACCCCACGGCGGGCGAGCAGTTCTTC
CASSKRNPTAGEQFF
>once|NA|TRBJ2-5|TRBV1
TGCACCAGCAGCCAAGAATCAGGGTATCAAGAGACCCAGTACTTC
CTSSQESGYQETQYF
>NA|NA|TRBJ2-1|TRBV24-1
TGTGCCACCAGTGACCCCGGACTCCCCAATGAGCAGTTCTTC
CATSDPGLPNEQFF
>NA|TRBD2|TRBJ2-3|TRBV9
TGTGCCAGCAGCGCAGGACTAGCGGGCACCACAGATACGCAGTATTTT
CASSAGLAGTTDTQYF
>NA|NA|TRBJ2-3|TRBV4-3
TGCGCCAGCAGCCAAGCGGCCAGGTTTTCAGATACGCAGTATTTT
CASSQAARFSDTQYF
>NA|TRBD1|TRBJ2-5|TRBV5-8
TGTGCCAGCAGCCCAGGGACAGGGGGCCCAAAGGCCCAGTACTTC
CASSPGTGGPKAQYF
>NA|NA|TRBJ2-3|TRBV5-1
TGCGCCAGCAGCTACGGCGGGGATACGCAGTATTTT
CASSYGGDTQYF
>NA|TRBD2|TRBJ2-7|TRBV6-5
TGTGCCAGCAGCTCCGGGACTACGGGGAAGTACTTC
CASSSGTTGKYF
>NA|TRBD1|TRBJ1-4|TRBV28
TGTGCCAGCAGGGGACAGGGGGCTAATGAAAAACTGTTTTTT
CASRGQGANEKLFF
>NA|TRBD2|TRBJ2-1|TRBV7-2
TGTGCCAGCAGCCCGGGGGGTGCGGGCAGGCGGAATGAGCAGTTCTTC
CASSPGGAGRRNEQFF
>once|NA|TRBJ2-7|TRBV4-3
TGCGCCAGCAGCCAAACAGGCCCCAACTCCTACGAGCAGTACTTC
CASSQTGPNSYEQYF
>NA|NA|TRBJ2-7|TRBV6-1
TGTGCCAGCAGTGAAGAATGGAGGGTGGGCGAGCAGTACTTC
CASSEEWRVGEQYF
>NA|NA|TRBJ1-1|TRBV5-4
TGTGCCAGCAGCCCGTGGGGGGCTGAAGCTTTCTTT
CASSPWGAEAFF
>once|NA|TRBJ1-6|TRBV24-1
TGTGCCCCACGACAACCGGATAATTCACCCCTCCACTTT
CAPRQPDNSPLHF
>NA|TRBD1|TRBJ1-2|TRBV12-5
TGTGCTAGTGGTTTAGCCCCGGACAGGGGTCCCGGTGGCTACACCTTC
CASGLAPDRGPGGYTF
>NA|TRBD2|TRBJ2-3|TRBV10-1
TGCGCCAGCAGTGGCCACGGGACTAGCTGGGGGGACACAGATACGCAGTATTTT
CASSGHGTSWGDTDTQYF
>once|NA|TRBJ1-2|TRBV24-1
TGTGCCACCAGTGACAACACGGTGAGGGGCTACACCTTC
CATSDNTVRGYTF
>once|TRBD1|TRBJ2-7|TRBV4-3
TGCGCCAGCAGCCAAACAGGGGGCGAGCAGTACTTC
CASSQTGGEQYF
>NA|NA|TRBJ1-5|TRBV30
TGTGCCTGGAGTGTTGGGGACACTCTAAGCAGCAATCAGCCCCAGCATTTT
CAWSVGDTLSSNQPQHF
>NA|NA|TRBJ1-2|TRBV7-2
TGTGCCAGCAGCGCCCTAAACGCCCGGGATGGCTACACCTTC
CASSALNARDGYTF
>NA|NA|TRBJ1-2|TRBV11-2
TGTGCCAGCAGCACCGGGGTCGGCTATGGCTACACCTTC
CASSTGVGYGYTF
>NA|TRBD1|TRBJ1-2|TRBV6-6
TGTGCCAGCAGTACCCACTCTATTGACAGGGGGAATGGCTACACCTTC
CASSTHSIDRGNGYTF
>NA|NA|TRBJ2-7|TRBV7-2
TGTGCCAGCAGCTTAGTTCGCCCCCCGGCCTACGAGCAGTACTTC
CASSLVRPPAYEQYF
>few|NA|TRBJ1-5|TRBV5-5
TGTGCCAGCAGCCACGGACACAGTAGCAATCAGCCCCAGCATTTT
CASSHGHSSNQPQHF
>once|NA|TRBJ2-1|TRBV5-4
TGTGCCAGCAGCTTGGATAGCGCCAACAATGAGCAGTTCTTC
CASSLDSANNEQFF
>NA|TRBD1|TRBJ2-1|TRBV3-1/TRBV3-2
TGTGCCAGCAGCCAAGAGGGACAGGGGGTGATCGATGAGCAGTTCTTC
CASSQEGQGVIDEQFF